This is a list of T cell receptor beta chains from one sample in a study of cytomegalovirus exposure and HLA in healthy donors. Libraries were prepared by immunoSEQ multiplex PCR; TCRdb keeps only in-frame clonotypes and omits some of them. The repertoire has over 130,000 clones, around 75% of them found once; the top ten carry over 0.95%. The sequencing sample was made of PBMCs. Receptors originate from a female donor in good health and CMV-seronegative. CDR3s include the opening cysteine and the closing phenylalanine or tryptophan. Fields, in order: J gene, D gene, clone size, V gene, CDR3 DNA, CDR3 protein. D genes are given only for firm matches. Size values are once, few and many counts, or a class for expanded clones, and some rows have none.

J gene: TRBJ2-5
D gene: NA
clone size: NA
V gene: TRBV2
CDR3 DNA: TGTGCCAGCATGGCAGAGACCCAGTACTTC
CDR3 protein: CASMAETQYF

J gene: TRBJ1-4
D gene: NA
clone size: NA
V gene: TRBV30
CDR3 DNA: TGTGCCTGGAGCGCAGACAGACTTAATGAAAAACTGTTTTTT
CDR3 protein: CAWSADRLNEKLFF

J gene: TRBJ2-7
D gene: NA
clone size: NA
V gene: TRBV28
CDR3 DNA: TGTGCCAGCAGCCTAAACCAGGTCACCTACTACGAGCAGTACTTC
CDR3 protein: CASSLNQVTYYEQYF

J gene: TRBJ2-3
D gene: TRBD2
clone size: NA
V gene: TRBV5-6
CDR3 DNA: TGTGCCAGCAGCTTGGGGACTAGCAGGCAGTATTTT
CDR3 protein: CASSLGTSRQYF

J gene: TRBJ1-4
D gene: NA
clone size: NA
V gene: TRBV2
CDR3 DNA: TGTGCCAGCAGTGAAAGGGGCGCGGATGAAAAACTGTTTTTT
CDR3 protein: CASSERGADEKLFF

J gene: TRBJ2-7
D gene: TRBD1
clone size: NA
V gene: TRBV4-2
CDR3 DNA: TGTGCCAGCAGCCAAGGACAGGGGGGCTCCTACGAGCAGTACTTC
CDR3 protein: CASSQGQGGSYEQYF

J gene: TRBJ2-1
D gene: TRBD1
clone size: NA
V gene: TRBV4-2
CDR3 DNA: TGTGCCAGCAGCCAAGATCAGGGGGCCATCTACAATGAGCAGTTCTTC
CDR3 protein: CASSQDQGAIYNEQFF

J gene: TRBJ2-3
D gene: TRBD2
clone size: NA
V gene: TRBV28
CDR3 DNA: TGTGCCAGCAGTTTCCCTAGCGGGAGGAGCACAGATACGCAGTATTTT
CDR3 protein: CASSFPSGRSTDTQYF

J gene: TRBJ2-2
D gene: TRBD2
clone size: NA
V gene: TRBV5-1
CDR3 DNA: TGCGCCAGCAGCCCGTCATCTGGCGGGAGGATATTCGGGACCGGGGAGCTGTTTTTT
CDR3 protein: CASSPSSGGRIFGTGELFF

J gene: TRBJ2-1
D gene: TRBD2
clone size: NA
V gene: TRBV29-1
CDR3 DNA: TGCAGCGTACCTAGCGGGAGAAAGGATGAGCAGTTCTTC
CDR3 protein: CSVPSGRKDEQFF

J gene: TRBJ2-1
D gene: TRBD2
clone size: NA
V gene: TRBV28
CDR3 DNA: TGTGCCAGCAGCCCCGAGGGGCGTAGCGGGCCCAGTAATGAGCAGTTCTTC
CDR3 protein: CASSPEGRSGPSNEQFF

J gene: TRBJ1-1
D gene: NA
clone size: NA
V gene: TRBV28
CDR3 DNA: TGTGCCAGCAGTTCCCACATGAACACTGAAGCTTTCTTT
CDR3 protein: CASSSHMNTEAFF

J gene: TRBJ1-1
D gene: NA
clone size: once
V gene: TRBV7-9
CDR3 DNA: TGTTCCGGACGGGGAGGAAACACTGAAGCTTTCTTT
CDR3 protein: CSGRGGNTEAFF

J gene: TRBJ2-2
D gene: NA
clone size: few
V gene: TRBV6-5
CDR3 DNA: TGTGCCAGCAGTTACTCCGGCACCGGGGAGCTGTTTTTT
CDR3 protein: CASSYSGTGELFF

J gene: TRBJ2-1
D gene: TRBD2
clone size: NA
V gene: TRBV5-1
CDR3 DNA: TGCGCCAGCAGCTCTCCCGGGGGAGGGAGCTCCTACAATGAGCAGTTCTTC
CDR3 protein: CASSSPGGGSSYNEQFF

J gene: TRBJ2-1
D gene: TRBD1
clone size: NA
V gene: TRBV28
CDR3 DNA: TGTGCCAGCAGTTCGGTTACAGGGGTCCTAGGCTCCTACAATGAGCAGTTCTTC
CDR3 protein: CASSSVTGVLGSYNEQFF

J gene: TRBJ2-7
D gene: TRBD2
clone size: once
V gene: TRBV10-1
CDR3 DNA: TGCGCCAGCAGGGACCCGGGACTAGCGGGAGTCGGCAACGAGCAGTACTTC
CDR3 protein: CASRDPGLAGVGNEQYF

J gene: TRBJ2-2
D gene: NA
clone size: NA
V gene: TRBV5-1
CDR3 DNA: TGCGCCAGCAGCGTAGGACTAACGGAGCTGTTTTTT
CDR3 protein: CASSVGLTELFF

J gene: TRBJ1-4
D gene: TRBD1
clone size: NA
V gene: TRBV7-9
CDR3 DNA: TGTGCCAGCATCCAGACAGGGTTCGACCATGAAAAACTGTTTTTT
CDR3 protein: CASIQTGFDHEKLFF

J gene: TRBJ2-3
D gene: NA
clone size: NA
V gene: TRBV5-1
CDR3 DNA: TGCGCCAGCAGCTTGGCGGGGGCGGGAGCTGGAGATACGCAGTATTTT
CDR3 protein: CASSLAGAGAGDTQYF

J gene: TRBJ2-7
D gene: TRBD1
clone size: NA
V gene: TRBV29-1
CDR3 DNA: TGCAGCGTTGAGGGGACAGGGGTTAAACACGAGCAGTACTTC
CDR3 protein: CSVEGTGVKHEQYF

J gene: TRBJ1-4
D gene: TRBD1
clone size: NA
V gene: TRBV7-9
CDR3 DNA: TGTGCCAGCAGCTTACGACCGGGACAGGGTAGTGAAAAACTGTTTTTT
CDR3 protein: CASSLRPGQGSEKLFF

J gene: TRBJ2-5
D gene: NA
clone size: NA
V gene: TRBV2
CDR3 DNA: TGTGCCAGCAGGAGCAACCAAGAGACCCAGTACTTC
CDR3 protein: CASRSNQETQYF

J gene: TRBJ2-7
D gene: NA
clone size: NA
V gene: TRBV6-1
CDR3 DNA: TGTGCCAGCAGGGTGGCGGGCGTCGACTACGAGCAGTACTTC
CDR3 protein: CASRVAGVDYEQYF

J gene: TRBJ2-7
D gene: TRBD1
clone size: NA
V gene: TRBV5-6
CDR3 DNA: TGTGCCAGCAGCCCGGGACAGTTCTACGAGCAGTACTTC
CDR3 protein: CASSPGQFYEQYF

J gene: TRBJ2-7
D gene: TRBD1
clone size: once
V gene: TRBV7-6
CDR3 DNA: TGTGCCAGCAGCTTAGCGGGGACAGGGGCCTACGAGCAGTACTTC
CDR3 protein: CASSLAGTGAYEQYF

J gene: TRBJ2-7
D gene: NA
clone size: few
V gene: TRBV6-5
CDR3 DNA: TGTGCCAGCAGTTACTCTTACGGGGGGCGAACCTACGAGCAGTACTTC
CDR3 protein: CASSYSYGGRTYEQYF

J gene: TRBJ1-5
D gene: TRBD1
clone size: NA
V gene: TRBV6-6
CDR3 DNA: TGTGCCAGCAGTTCCGAGAGGGGGCGGAATCAGCCCCAGCATTTT
CDR3 protein: CASSSERGRNQPQHF

J gene: TRBJ1-4
D gene: NA
clone size: NA
V gene: TRBV5-4
CDR3 DNA: TGTGCCAGCAGCTCATACAGGGAAAATGAAAAACTGTTTTTT
CDR3 protein: CASSSYRENEKLFF

J gene: TRBJ1-3
D gene: NA
clone size: NA
V gene: TRBV6-5
CDR3 DNA: TGTGCCAGCAGTTACTCTTTGCGGGGGATCGGAAACACCATATATTTT
CDR3 protein: CASSYSLRGIGNTIYF

J gene: TRBJ1-5
D gene: TRBD1
clone size: NA
V gene: TRBV19
CDR3 DNA: TGTGCCAGTCACTGGGGCAGGGGGCATCAGCCCCAGCATTTT
CDR3 protein: CASHWGRGHQPQHF

J gene: TRBJ2-7
D gene: TRBD2
clone size: NA
V gene: TRBV4-2
CDR3 DNA: TGTGCCAGCAGCCAAGAGACTAGCGGTCACTACGAGCAGTACTTC
CDR3 protein: CASSQETSGHYEQYF

J gene: TRBJ1-1
D gene: NA
clone size: NA
V gene: TRBV5-1
CDR3 DNA: TGCGCCAGCAGCGCGGGAGGGTACACTGAAGCTTTCTTT
CDR3 protein: CASSAGGYTEAFF

J gene: TRBJ2-5
D gene: TRBD2
clone size: NA
V gene: TRBV5-4
CDR3 DNA: TGTGCCAGCAGCTTGATCCTAGCGGAAGAGACCCAGTACTTC
CDR3 protein: CASSLILAEETQYF

J gene: TRBJ1-5
D gene: TRBD1
clone size: NA
V gene: TRBV2
CDR3 DNA: TGTGCCAGCAGCGCACAGGGGGCAATGAATCAGCCCCAGCATTTT
CDR3 protein: CASSAQGAMNQPQHF

J gene: TRBJ1-3
D gene: NA
clone size: NA
V gene: TRBV11-2
CDR3 DNA: TGTGCCAGCAGCTTTCTCGGAAACACCATATATTTT
CDR3 protein: CASSFLGNTIYF

J gene: TRBJ1-4
D gene: NA
clone size: NA
V gene: TRBV6-6
CDR3 DNA: TGTGCCAGCAAACCGGGAGGCGGGGATGAAAAACTGTTTTTT
CDR3 protein: CASKPGGGDEKLFF

J gene: TRBJ2-7
D gene: NA
clone size: NA
V gene: TRBV6-1
CDR3 DNA: TGTGCCAGCAGTGAAGCGGGCCTCTACGAGCAGTACTTC
CDR3 protein: CASSEAGLYEQYF

J gene: TRBJ2-3
D gene: NA
clone size: NA
V gene: TRBV10-3
CDR3 DNA: TGTGCCATCAGTTTCCGGGACACAGGCACAGATACGCAGTATTTT
CDR3 protein: CAISFRDTGTDTQYF

J gene: TRBJ2-1
D gene: TRBD2
clone size: NA
V gene: TRBV28
CDR3 DNA: TGTGCCAGCAGTTTATATGCTAGCGGGAGTGGAAATGAGCAGTTCTTC
CDR3 protein: CASSLYASGSGNEQFF

J gene: TRBJ2-7
D gene: NA
clone size: NA
V gene: TRBV13
CDR3 DNA: TGTGCCAGCAGCGGAGGAAAGAGCTCCTACGAGCAGTACTTC
CDR3 protein: CASSGGKSSYEQYF